Sequencing of this T cell receptor beta chain was carried out in a study of T cells after yellow fever vaccination. The study's findings and limits: Booster samples showed a return of most primary-vaccination clones (under 97% CD4, over 70% CD8).

The TCR cDNA carried a universal primer site and UMIs from 5'RACE template switching. TCRdb re-derived calls from the 5' RACE reads in MiXCR, one entry per CDR3 protein. The sample carries a few hundred thousand distinct CDR3 sequences, over 15% recorded once. This CDR3 region has 14 residues. The germline V gene encodes CDR1 DFQATT and CDR2 SNEGSKA (reference sequence). Trimming took off 0 bases at V and 0 bases at J, with 9 bases between the two ends. Many counts were recorded for this clonotype. What it binds is unknown. The chain recombines TRBV20-1 with TRBJ2-7; D not certain. The receptor was isolated from a man aged 18 to 29 who received the YFV17D yellow fever vaccine. The sample here was PBMCs, taken before the yellow fever booster vaccination. The chain's CDR3 is CSARDRISSYEQYV. In DNA form, the CDR3 reads TGCAGTGCTAGAGATCGGATTAGCTCCTACGAGCAGTACGTC.